A selection of T cell receptor beta chains follows, all from one sample in a study of patients and donors after allogeneic stem cell transplantation. MiXCR was run by TCRdb on the RT-PCR reads, yielding one entry per CDR3 protein. The data show more than 850,000 distinct CDR3 sequences, with 15% to 20% seen just once and about 6% held by the top ten. Material for sequencing was blood, either unsorted or a sorted T cell fraction (not recorded which). These receptors all come from a human donor who was either an allogeneic HSCT recipient or a stem cell or donor lymphocyte infusion donor (not recorded which). It is not recorded whose cells these are; they may come from a transplant donor. Both conserved end residues are part of each CDR3. Each record gives: V gene, J gene, D gene, clone size, CDR3 DNA, CDR3 protein. D genes are given only for firm matches. Size tells how often a clone was seen (once, few, many) or the class of an expanded clone, and some rows leave it out.

V: TRBV20-1
J: TRBJ2-7
D: TRBD2
size: NA
DNA: TGCAGTGCAGAGAGGAGGGTTAGACTAGCTGACTCCTACGAGCAGTACTTC
CDR3: CSAERRVRLADSYEQYF

V: TRBV12-3/TRBV12-4
J: TRBJ2-3
D: NA
size: many
DNA: TGTGCCAGCAGTTTCACAATAACCGATACGCAGTATTTT
CDR3: CASSFTITDTQYF

V: TRBV27
J: TRBJ2-3
D: TRBD1
size: few
DNA: TGTGCCAGCAGTTTGTCCGACAGGGCAGATACGCAGTATTTT
CDR3: CASSLSDRADTQYF

V: TRBV20-1
J: TRBJ2-7
D: NA
size: few
DNA: TGCAGTGTCCCGCTCCCTCAAGAGCAGTACTTC
CDR3: CSVPLPQEQYF

V: TRBV27
J: TRBJ1-2
D: NA
size: many
DNA: TGTGCCAGCAGTTTCCTTGGGTTGACGCATAAAGGCTACACCTTC
CDR3: CASSFLGLTHKGYTF

V: TRBV6-2/TRBV6-3
J: TRBJ2-1
D: TRBD1
size: NA
DNA: TGTGCCAGCACTCATGGACAGGGTTCCTACAATGAGCAGTTCTTC
CDR3: CASTHGQGSYNEQFF

V: TRBV5-1
J: TRBJ2-3
D: NA
size: NA
DNA: TGCGCCAGCAGCTTGATGAGGAGCACAGATACGCAGTATTTT
CDR3: CASSLMRSTDTQYF

V: TRBV24-1
J: TRBJ2-7
D: NA
size: many
DNA: TGTGCCACCAGTGATTTGTACGAGCAGTACTTC
CDR3: CATSDLYEQYF

V: TRBV3-1
J: TRBJ2-7
D: TRBD2
size: NA
DNA: TGTGCCAGCAGCCTGCCCCCGGGACTAGCGGGACACGAGCAGTACTTC
CDR3: CASSLPPGLAGHEQYF

V: TRBV20-1
J: TRBJ2-7
D: NA
size: NA
DNA: TGCAGTGCTAGAGACAGGACAGATGCCGAGCAGTACTTC
CDR3: CSARDRTDAEQYF

V: TRBV12-3/TRBV12-4
J: TRBJ1-1
D: NA
size: many
DNA: TGTGCCAGCAGCCTCCGAGGGAGGGCTTTCTTT
CDR3: CASSLRGRAFF

V: TRBV4-2
J: TRBJ2-1
D: NA
size: few
DNA: TGTGCCAGCAGCCACCAGATGGATGAGCAGTTCTTC
CDR3: CASSHQMDEQFF

V: TRBV25-1
J: TRBJ2-7
D: TRBD2
size: NA
DNA: TGTGCCAGCTGGGGGGGAGTAGAGCAGTACTTC
CDR3: CASWGGVEQYF

V: TRBV5-6
J: TRBJ1-4
D: NA
size: NA
DNA: TGTGCCAGCAGCTTGAAGGAGACAACTAATGAAAAACTGTTTTTT
CDR3: CASSLKETTNEKLFF

V: TRBV9
J: TRBJ2-1
D: TRBD2
size: few
DNA: TGTGCCAGCAGCGTATCCCCGCGGGAGTACAATGAGCAGTTCTTC
CDR3: CASSVSPREYNEQFF

V: TRBV7-2
J: TRBJ1-1
D: TRBD1
size: few
DNA: TGTGCCAGCAGCCCGACAGGGGGCCTAATGAACACTGAAGCTTTCTTT
CDR3: CASSPTGGLMNTEAFF

V: TRBV20-1
J: TRBJ2-2
D: NA
size: NA
DNA: TGCAGTGCTAGAGATTTCACGTACACCGGGGAGCTGTTTTTT
CDR3: CSARDFTYTGELFF

V: TRBV10-2
J: TRBJ2-2
D: TRBD2
size: few
DNA: TGCGCCAGCAGTGAAAGACTAGCTCCCGGGGAGCTGTTTTTT
CDR3: CASSERLAPGELFF

V: TRBV10-3
J: TRBJ2-3
D: TRBD2
size: few
DNA: TGTGCCATCAGGGGGGGACTAGCCACAGATACGCAGTATTTT
CDR3: CAIRGGLATDTQYF

V: TRBV28
J: TRBJ2-5
D: TRBD2
size: NA
DNA: TGTGCCAGCAGACGGGGGGACGAGACCCAGTACTTC
CDR3: CASRRGDETQYF

V: TRBV20-1
J: TRBJ2-2
D: TRBD2
size: few
DNA: TGCAGTGCCGATAGAGGGGGGGTTAGCGGGGCGAACACCGGGGAGCTGTTTTTT
CDR3: CSADRGGVSGANTGELFF

V: TRBV19
J: TRBJ2-2
D: NA
size: few
DNA: TGTGCCAGTAGTATACTGGGCGGGGAGCTGTTTTTT
CDR3: CASSILGGELFF

V: TRBV5-1
J: TRBJ1-1
D: NA
size: NA
DNA: TGCGCCAGCAGCTTGGACCCCTTAGGGAACACTGAAGCTTTCTTT
CDR3: CASSLDPLGNTEAFF

V: TRBV5-1
J: TRBJ2-5
D: NA
size: few
DNA: TGCGCCAGCAGAATAACAGGGCCAGAGACCCAGTACTTC
CDR3: CASRITGPETQYF

V: TRBV6-1
J: TRBJ1-1
D: NA
size: NA
DNA: TGTGCCAGTACCCCTCCGGGCGTGAACACTGAAGCTTTCTTT
CDR3: CASTPPGVNTEAFF

V: TRBV12-3/TRBV12-4
J: TRBJ1-5
D: TRBD1
size: NA
DNA: TGTGCCAGCAGTTCCCGGACAGGGGATGAGCCCCAGCATTTT
CDR3: CASSSRTGDEPQHF

V: TRBV29-1
J: TRBJ2-1
D: TRBD1
size: NA
DNA: TGCAGCGTTAAACAGGGGGCTGGTGAGCAGTTCTTC
CDR3: CSVKQGAGEQFF

V: TRBV4-3
J: TRBJ2-3
D: NA
size: NA
DNA: TGCGCCAGCAGCCAAGATGGGACCTCGACGCAGTATTTT
CDR3: CASSQDGTSTQYF

V: TRBV11-1
J: TRBJ1-5
D: TRBD1
size: few
DNA: TGTGCCAGCAGCTCTGACAGGGCCCCACTGATCGGGAATCAGCCCCAGCATTTT
CDR3: CASSSDRAPLIGNQPQHF

V: TRBV6-1
J: TRBJ1-2
D: NA
size: NA
DNA: TGTGCCAGCAGTGAAGCGTCGGCCTGGGCACATGGCTACACCTTC
CDR3: CASSEASAWAHGYTF

V: TRBV20-1
J: TRBJ1-6
D: NA
size: many
DNA: TGCAGTGCTAGAATGGTATCTTATAATTCACCCCTCCACTTT
CDR3: CSARMVSYNSPLHF

V: TRBV13
J: TRBJ1-3
D: NA
size: NA
DNA: TGTGCCAGCAGCCAAGACGGACGGGACTCTGGAAACACCATATATTTT
CDR3: CASSQDGRDSGNTIYF

V: TRBV6-1
J: TRBJ2-2
D: TRBD1
size: few
DNA: TGTGCTTGCCGGACAGGACCGAACACCGGGGAGCTGTTTTTT
CDR3: CACRTGPNTGELFF

V: TRBV24-1
J: TRBJ2-5
D: NA
size: few
DNA: TGTGCCACCAGTGATATTGATTGGGGGCGACAAGAGACCCAGTACTTC
CDR3: CATSDIDWGRQETQYF

V: TRBV7-3
J: TRBJ2-1
D: TRBD1
size: many
DNA: TGTGCCAGCAGCTCACAGGGGGGTTACAATGAGCAGTTCTTC
CDR3: CASSSQGGYNEQFF

V: TRBV27
J: TRBJ2-7
D: TRBD2
size: NA
DNA: TGTGCCAGCAGTTTGCGGCCGGGGGGGCGGAACGAGCAGTACTTC
CDR3: CASSLRPGGRNEQYF

V: TRBV24-1
J: TRBJ1-1
D: NA
size: NA
DNA: TGTGCCACCAGTGCGCGGGGGGCGCAGGGCACTGAAGCTTTCTTT
CDR3: CATSARGAQGTEAFF

V: TRBV27
J: TRBJ2-7
D: NA
size: NA
DNA: TGTGCCAGCAGTTTATTACAGGGAACCTACGAGCAGTACTTC
CDR3: CASSLLQGTYEQYF

V: TRBV12-3/TRBV12-4
J: TRBJ2-2
D: NA
size: few
DNA: TGTGCCAGCAGTTCTGGGAGGGGGGTTACCGGGGAGCTGTTTTTT
CDR3: CASSSGRGVTGELFF

V: TRBV12-3/TRBV12-4
J: TRBJ2-2
D: NA
size: many
DNA: TGTGCCAGCAGTTTGGGGGCCGGGGAGCTGTTTTTT
CDR3: CASSLGAGELFF

V: TRBV7-9
J: TRBJ2-7
D: TRBD1
size: few
DNA: TGTGCCAGCAGCGGCTGGGGACAGGCCGACGAGCAGTACTTC
CDR3: CASSGWGQADEQYF

V: TRBV12-3/TRBV12-4
J: TRBJ1-1
D: NA
size: NA
DNA: TGTGCCAGCAGACTTCTACAGGGACTGAACGCTGAAGCTTTCTTT
CDR3: CASRLLQGLNAEAFF

V: TRBV11-1
J: TRBJ1-1
D: TRBD1
size: NA
DNA: TGTGCCAGCAGCTTCAGGGACAGGGGAAGCGGGGATAACACTGAAGCTTTCTTT
CDR3: CASSFRDRGSGDNTEAFF

V: TRBV27
J: TRBJ1-1
D: NA
size: NA
DNA: TGTGCCAGCAGTTTATTACTGGGCACTGAAGCTTTCTTT
CDR3: CASSLLLGTEAFF

V: TRBV5-1
J: TRBJ1-2
D: NA
size: NA
DNA: TGCGCCAGCAGCTTGGGAGCAGTTGCCGGCTACACCTTC
CDR3: CASSLGAVAGYTF

V: TRBV5-6
J: TRBJ1-5
D: NA
size: NA
DNA: TGTGCCAGCAGCTTGTACGGCCTCAGGGCCGGTTTTCAGCCCCAGCATTTT
CDR3: CASSLYGLRAGFQPQHF

V: TRBV20-1
J: TRBJ2-1
D: TRBD1
size: NA
DNA: TGCAGTGCTGCCCGGGACAGTAACAATGAGCAGTTCTTC
CDR3: CSAARDSNNEQFF

V: TRBV7-9
J: TRBJ2-1
D: NA
size: few
DNA: TGTGCCAGCAGCCCTAGGGTGGGAGGAAGTCGGCTTGAGCAGTTCTTC
CDR3: CASSPRVGGSRLEQFF

V: TRBV24-1
J: TRBJ2-1
D: TRBD2
size: many
DNA: TGTGCCACCAGTGACCCGGGACTAGCGGGAGGTGGTGAGCAGTTCTTC
CDR3: CATSDPGLAGGGEQFF

V: TRBV12-3/TRBV12-4
J: TRBJ1-3
D: NA
size: NA
DNA: TGTGCCAGCAGGACTCACTTGAGCGGAAACACCATATATTTT
CDR3: CASRTHLSGNTIYF

V: TRBV27
J: TRBJ2-1
D: TRBD2
size: few
DNA: TGTGCCAGCAGTGCGAGACTAGCGGTCGGAAATGAGCAGTTCTTC
CDR3: CASSARLAVGNEQFF

V: TRBV5-1
J: TRBJ2-7
D: NA
size: NA
DNA: TGCGCCAGCAGCTTGGTAAAGGTAGCCTCAAGCCCCTACGAGCAGTACTTC
CDR3: CASSLVKVASSPYEQYF